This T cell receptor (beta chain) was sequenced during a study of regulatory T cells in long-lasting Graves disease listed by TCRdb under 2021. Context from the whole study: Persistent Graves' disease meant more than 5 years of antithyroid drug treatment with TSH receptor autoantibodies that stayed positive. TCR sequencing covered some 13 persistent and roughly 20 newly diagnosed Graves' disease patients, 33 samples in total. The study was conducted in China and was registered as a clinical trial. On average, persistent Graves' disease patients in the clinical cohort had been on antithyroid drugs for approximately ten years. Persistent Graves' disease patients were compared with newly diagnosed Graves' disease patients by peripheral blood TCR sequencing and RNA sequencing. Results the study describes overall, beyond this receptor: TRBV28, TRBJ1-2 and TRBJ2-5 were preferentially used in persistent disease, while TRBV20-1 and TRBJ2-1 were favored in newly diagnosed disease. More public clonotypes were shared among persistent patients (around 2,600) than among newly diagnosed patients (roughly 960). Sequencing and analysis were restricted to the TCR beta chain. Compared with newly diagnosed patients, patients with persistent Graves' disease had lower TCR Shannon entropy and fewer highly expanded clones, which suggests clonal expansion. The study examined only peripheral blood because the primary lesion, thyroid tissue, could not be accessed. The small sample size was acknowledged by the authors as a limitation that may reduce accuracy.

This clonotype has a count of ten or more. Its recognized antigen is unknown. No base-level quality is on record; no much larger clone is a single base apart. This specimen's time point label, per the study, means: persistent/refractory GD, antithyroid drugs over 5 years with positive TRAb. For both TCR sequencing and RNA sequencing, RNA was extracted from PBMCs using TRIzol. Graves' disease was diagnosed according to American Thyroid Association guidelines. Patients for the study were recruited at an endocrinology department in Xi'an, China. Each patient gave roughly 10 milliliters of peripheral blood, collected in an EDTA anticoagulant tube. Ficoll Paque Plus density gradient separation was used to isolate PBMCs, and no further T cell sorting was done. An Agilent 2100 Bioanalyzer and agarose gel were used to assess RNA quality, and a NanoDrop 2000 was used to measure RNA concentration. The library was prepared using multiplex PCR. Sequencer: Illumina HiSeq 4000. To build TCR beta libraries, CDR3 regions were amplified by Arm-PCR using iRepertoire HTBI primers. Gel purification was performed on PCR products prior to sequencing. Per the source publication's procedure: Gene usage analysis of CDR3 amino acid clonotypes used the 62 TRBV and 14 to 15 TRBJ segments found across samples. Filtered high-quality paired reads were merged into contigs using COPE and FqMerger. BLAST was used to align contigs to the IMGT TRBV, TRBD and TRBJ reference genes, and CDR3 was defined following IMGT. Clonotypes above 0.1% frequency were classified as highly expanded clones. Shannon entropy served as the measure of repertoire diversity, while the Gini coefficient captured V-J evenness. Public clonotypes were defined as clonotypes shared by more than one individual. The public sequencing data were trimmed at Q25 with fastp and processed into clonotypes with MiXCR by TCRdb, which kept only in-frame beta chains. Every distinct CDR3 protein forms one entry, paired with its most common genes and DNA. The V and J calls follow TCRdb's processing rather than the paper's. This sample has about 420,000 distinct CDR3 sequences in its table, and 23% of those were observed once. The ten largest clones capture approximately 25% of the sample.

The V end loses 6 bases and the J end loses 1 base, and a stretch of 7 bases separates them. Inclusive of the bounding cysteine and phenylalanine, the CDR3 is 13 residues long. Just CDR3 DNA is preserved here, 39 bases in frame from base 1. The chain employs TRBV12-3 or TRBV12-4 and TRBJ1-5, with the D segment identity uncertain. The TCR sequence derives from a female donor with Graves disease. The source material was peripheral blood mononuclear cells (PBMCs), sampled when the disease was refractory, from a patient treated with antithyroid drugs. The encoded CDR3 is CASSPDSNQPQHF. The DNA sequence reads TGTGCCAGCAGCCCGGACAGCAATCAGCCCCAGCATTTT.